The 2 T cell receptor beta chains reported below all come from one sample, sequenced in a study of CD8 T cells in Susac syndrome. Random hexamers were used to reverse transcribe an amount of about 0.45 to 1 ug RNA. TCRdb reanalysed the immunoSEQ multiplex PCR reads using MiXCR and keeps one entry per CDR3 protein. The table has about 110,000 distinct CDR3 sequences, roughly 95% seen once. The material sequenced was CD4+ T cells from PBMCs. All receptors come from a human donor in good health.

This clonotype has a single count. Written as DNA, the CDR3 is TGTGCCACCAGCAGAGATCGGGGGCCCCAAGAGACCCAGTACTTC. Its translation is CATSRDRGPQETQYF. V and J are TRBV15 and TRBJ2-5; D may be TRBD1 or TRBD2 (6 bases each). Deletions cut 0 bases from V and 1 base from J, with 9 bases between. The germline CDR1 and CDR2 sequences are LNHNV and YYDKDF (reference sequence). This CDR3 has 15 amino acids.

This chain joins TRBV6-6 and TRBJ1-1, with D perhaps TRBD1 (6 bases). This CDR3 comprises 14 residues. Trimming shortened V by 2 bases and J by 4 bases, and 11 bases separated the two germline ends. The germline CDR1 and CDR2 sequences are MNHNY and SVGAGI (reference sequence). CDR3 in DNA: TGTGCCAGCAGTTACGGGGGCAGAGGCACTGAAGCTTTCTTT. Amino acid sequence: CASSYGGRGTEAFF.